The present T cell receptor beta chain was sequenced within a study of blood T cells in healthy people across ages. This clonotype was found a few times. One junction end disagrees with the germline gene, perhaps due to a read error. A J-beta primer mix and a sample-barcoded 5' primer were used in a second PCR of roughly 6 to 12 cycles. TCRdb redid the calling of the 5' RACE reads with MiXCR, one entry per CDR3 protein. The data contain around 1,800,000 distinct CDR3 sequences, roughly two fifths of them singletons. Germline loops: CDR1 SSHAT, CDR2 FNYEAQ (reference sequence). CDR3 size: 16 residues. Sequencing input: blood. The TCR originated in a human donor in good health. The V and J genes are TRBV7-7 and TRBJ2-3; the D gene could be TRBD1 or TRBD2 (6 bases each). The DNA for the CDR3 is TGTGCTAGCAGCTTAAGATTCGGGGGCAAGGCAGATACGCAGTATTTT. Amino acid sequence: CASSLRFGGKADTQYF.